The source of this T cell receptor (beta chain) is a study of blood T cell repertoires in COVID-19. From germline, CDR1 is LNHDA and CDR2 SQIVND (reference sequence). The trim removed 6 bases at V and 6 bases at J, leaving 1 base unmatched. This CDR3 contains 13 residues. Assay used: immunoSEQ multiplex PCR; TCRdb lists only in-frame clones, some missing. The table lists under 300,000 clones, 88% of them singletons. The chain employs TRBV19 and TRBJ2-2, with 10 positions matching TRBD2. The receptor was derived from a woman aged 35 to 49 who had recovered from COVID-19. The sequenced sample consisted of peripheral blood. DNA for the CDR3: TGTGCCAGTAGGCTAGCGGGAGCCGGGGAGCTGTTTTTT. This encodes CASRLAGAGELFF.